This TCR beta chain was obtained from a study of cytomegalovirus exposure and HLA in healthy donors. At the level of the study: A preliminary data release comprised 70 million to 95 million unique TCRs obtained from HLA-typed donors. The study's findings and limits: Some highly shared sequence variants likely arose as a pipeline artifact.

V was clipped by 2 bases and J by 6 bases; unmatched bases: 6. Germline V gene lookup returns CDR1 SGHAT and CDR2 FQNNGV. This CDR3 region has 16 residues. In nominal health when sampled, donors likely had unrecorded immune exposures nonetheless. This PCR relied on a set of 60 Vbeta primers and 13 Jbeta primers. Repertoires were generated with immunoSEQ multiplex PCR, while TCRdb's copy carries only in-frame clones and drops some. This sample yields about 82,000 clones, of which about 9.5% are seen a single time; around 25% belongs to the top ten. This clone was seen more than once but under ten times. The antigen remains unidentified.

The TCR was taken from a man aged 55 to 70 in good health and CMV-seropositive. The sequenced sample consisted of PBMCs. The gene calls are TRBV11-2 and TRBJ2-2, with 10 nucleotides matching TRBD2. CDR3 loop: CASSLPASGSSGELFF. CDR3 bases: TGTGCCAGCAGCTTACCGGCTAGCGGGAGTTCCGGGGAGCTGTTTTTT.